This T cell receptor (beta chain) was captured by sequencing in a study of blood T cell repertoires in COVID-19. Germline V gene data show CDR1 as SGHTA and CDR2 as FQGTGA. The germline V and J ends were trimmed by 3 bases and 4 bases, with 9 bases remaining between them. This CDR3 is built from 13 residues. Assay: immunoSEQ multiplex PCR; the TCRdb copy retains only in-frame clones and omits some. The table shows hundreds of thousands of clones, with about 83% occurring only once. This clonotype was obtained from a woman aged 50 to 60 who had recovered from COVID-19. The chain combines TRBV7-3 with TRBJ1-2; D possibly corresponds to TRBD1 (5 bases). The material sequenced was PBMCs or T cells enriched from blood (not recorded which). The CDR3 sequence: CASSFEGLYGYTF. Written as DNA, the CDR3 is TGTGCCAGCAGCTTTGAGGGACTCTATGGCTACACCTTC.